A selection of T cell receptor beta chains follows, all from one sample in a study of OX40 agonist ivuxolimab in advanced cancers. Repertoires were generated with immunoSEQ multiplex PCR, while TCRdb's copy carries only in-frame clones and drops some. The data show 60,000 or so clones, with almost 95% seen just once and roughly 13% held by the top ten. This specimen was CD4+ or CD8+ T cells sorted from blood, taken in a trial of the OX40 agonist ivuxolimab. The source is an adult with an advanced solid tumor such as melanoma, head and neck, liver or kidney cancer. Each CDR3 is given with its conserved first and last residue. The D gene is left open where the match is weak.

cdr3_aa: CASSGEGTGVATNEKLFF; cdr3_nt: TGTGCCAGCAGCGGAGAAGGGACAGGGGTTGCAACTAATGAAAAACTGTTTTTT; j_call: TRBJ1-4; d_call: TRBD1; v_call: TRBV7-2
cdr3_aa: CASTTGLAANTGELFF; cdr3_nt: TGTGCCAGCACCACCGGACTAGCGGCGAACACCGGGGAGCTGTTTTTT; j_call: TRBJ2-2; d_call: TRBD2; v_call: TRBV2
cdr3_aa: CASSHETGFIIYGYTF; cdr3_nt: TGCGCCAGCAGCCACGAGACAGGGTTTATTATCTATGGCTACACCTTC; j_call: TRBJ1-2; d_call: TRBD1; v_call: TRBV4-1
cdr3_aa: CASSSDLDGWDEQYF; cdr3_nt: TGTGCCAGCAGCTCGGATCTGGACGGCTGGGACGAGCAGTACTTC; j_call: TRBJ2-7; d_call: -; v_call: TRBV7-9
cdr3_aa: CASTGLNTEAFF; cdr3_nt: TGTGCCAGTACGGGCCTGAACACTGAAGCTTTCTTT; j_call: TRBJ1-1; d_call: -; v_call: TRBV19
cdr3_aa: CASSNGPGQGAGCKGKLFF; cdr3_nt: TGTGCCAGCAGCAACGGTCCGGGACAGGGGGCGGGTTGTAAAGGAAAACTGTTTTTT; j_call: TRBJ1-4; d_call: -; v_call: TRBV21-1
cdr3_aa: CASSLRVPGTKGYTF; cdr3_nt: TGTGCCAGCAGCTTAAGGGTCCCCGGGACCAAGGGCTACACCTTC; j_call: TRBJ1-2; d_call: -; v_call: TRBV7-9
cdr3_aa: CASSPPSTF; cdr3_nt: TGTGCCAGCAGCCCACCCAGTACCTTC; j_call: TRBJ1-2; d_call: -; v_call: TRBV6-1
cdr3_aa: CASSYGTGGYEQYF; cdr3_nt: TGTGCCAGCAGCTACGGGACAGGGGGCTACGAGCAGTACTTC; j_call: TRBJ2-7; d_call: TRBD1; v_call: TRBV11-2
cdr3_aa: CASSQGTSGSGTGELFF; cdr3_nt: TGCGCCAGCAGCCAAGGGACTAGCGGGAGTGGCACCGGGGAGCTGTTTTTT; j_call: TRBJ2-2; d_call: TRBD2; v_call: TRBV4-3
cdr3_aa: CASSLDRNQPQHF; cdr3_nt: TGTGCCAGCAGCTTAGACCGAAATCAGCCCCAGCATTTT; j_call: TRBJ1-5; d_call: -; v_call: TRBV7-6
cdr3_aa: CASGLTGKQRDEQFF; cdr3_nt: TGTGCTAGTGGTTTGACCGGCAAACAGCGGGATGAGCAGTTCTTC; j_call: TRBJ2-1; d_call: -; v_call: TRBV12-5
cdr3_aa: CASSLELGRGGHYNEQFF; cdr3_nt: TGTGCCAGCAGCTTAGAGCTCGGCAGGGGAGGGCACTACAATGAGCAGTTCTTC; j_call: TRBJ2-1; d_call: -; v_call: TRBV7-9
cdr3_aa: CASSQDRGADTQYF; cdr3_nt: TGCGCCAGCAGCCAAGATCGGGGGGCAGATACGCAGTATTTT; j_call: TRBJ2-3; d_call: TRBD2; v_call: TRBV4-1
cdr3_aa: CASSSTDPGQGRSDEQFF; cdr3_nt: TGTGCCAGCAGCTCGACAGACCCGGGACAGGGGAGGTCGGATGAGCAGTTCTTC; j_call: TRBJ2-1; d_call: TRBD1; v_call: TRBV7-9
cdr3_aa: CASSSLGQDNSPLHF; cdr3_nt: TGTGCCAGCAGTTCTTTAGGACAGGATAATTCACCCCTCCACTTT; j_call: TRBJ1-6; d_call: TRBD1; v_call: TRBV6-5
cdr3_aa: CASSPRGTLYEQYF; cdr3_nt: TGCGCCAGCAGCCCCCGGGGGACCCTCTACGAGCAGTACTTC; j_call: TRBJ2-7; d_call: -; v_call: TRBV4-1
cdr3_aa: CASSGPTESPYEQYWQYF; cdr3_nt: TGTGCCAGCAGCGGGCCCACAGAATCCCCTTACGAGCAGTACTGGCAGTACTTC; j_call: TRBJ2-7; d_call: -; v_call: TRBV7-2
cdr3_aa: CASSQDREETQYF; cdr3_nt: TGTGCCAGCAGCCAGGACAGGGAAGAGACCCAGTACTTC; j_call: TRBJ2-5; d_call: TRBD1; v_call: TRBV11-1
cdr3_aa: CSVELAGEYEQFF; cdr3_nt: TGCAGCGTTGAGTTAGCGGGAGAGTATGAGCAGTTCTTC; j_call: TRBJ2-1; d_call: TRBD2; v_call: TRBV29-1
cdr3_aa: CASTLGGVWTEAFF; cdr3_nt: TGTGCCAGCACCCTCGGAGGGGTTTGGACTGAAGCTTTCTTT; j_call: TRBJ1-1; d_call: -; v_call: TRBV5-8
cdr3_aa: CASSARLAGEYNEQFF; cdr3_nt: TGTGCCAGCAGCGCGCGACTAGCGGGGGAGTACAATGAGCAGTTCTTC; j_call: TRBJ2-1; d_call: TRBD2; v_call: TRBV11-3
cdr3_aa: CASSFERERDTQYF; cdr3_nt: TGTGCCAGCAGCTTTGAGCGGGAGAGGGATACGCAGTATTTT; j_call: TRBJ2-3; d_call: TRBD2; v_call: TRBV7-9
cdr3_aa: CASSSDRGGQPQHF; cdr3_nt: TGTGCCAGCAGTTCAGACAGGGGTGGTCAGCCCCAGCATTTT; j_call: TRBJ1-5; d_call: TRBD1; v_call: TRBV27
cdr3_aa: CASSPQAGDQETQYF; cdr3_nt: TGCGCCAGCAGCCCTCAAGCAGGGGACCAAGAGACCCAGTACTTC; j_call: TRBJ2-5; d_call: -; v_call: TRBV4-1
cdr3_aa: CASSTRSVWVYEQYF; cdr3_nt: TGTGCCAGCAGTACAAGGTCCGTTTGGGTCTACGAGCAGTACTTC; j_call: TRBJ2-7; d_call: -; v_call: TRBV7-6
cdr3_aa: CASSHQLDTFYGYTF; cdr3_nt: TGTGCCAGCAGCCACCAACTGGACACCTTCTATGGCTACACCTTC; j_call: TRBJ1-2; d_call: -; v_call: TRBV7-9
cdr3_aa: CASSSYRIDTDTQYF; cdr3_nt: TGTGCCAGCAGCTCCTACAGGATTGACACAGATACGCAGTATTTT; j_call: TRBJ2-3; d_call: -; v_call: TRBV11-2
cdr3_aa: CASSQDLGRVSEQYF; cdr3_nt: TGCGCCAGCAGCCAAGATCTCGGAAGGGTTTCCGAGCAGTACTTC; j_call: TRBJ2-7; d_call: -; v_call: TRBV4-3
cdr3_aa: CASSLEAGVETQYF; cdr3_nt: TGCGCCAGCAGCTTGGAGGCGGGGGTGGAGACCCAGTACTTC; j_call: TRBJ2-5; d_call: TRBD2; v_call: TRBV5-1
cdr3_aa: CASSLGGNRWDF; cdr3_nt: TGTGCCAGCAGCTTAGGTGGGAACAGGTGGGACTTC; j_call: TRBJ2-7; d_call: -; v_call: TRBV7-9
cdr3_aa: CASSQQGAGEQYF; cdr3_nt: TGTGCCAGCAGCCAACAGGGGGCGGGGGAGCAGTACTTC; j_call: TRBJ2-7; d_call: TRBD1; v_call: TRBV13